This entry features one TCR beta chain sequence. What it recognizes is unknown. The sample originates from a study of T cell repertoires in cytomegalovirus infection. General study results and limits: In two of eight donors, the top clonotype was HLA-C-restricted CMV-specific.

TCRdb ran MiXCR on the reads and lists one entry per CDR3 protein. This repertoire shows around 130,000 distinct CDR3 sequences, approximately 9.2% found once; its top ten account for around 9.1%. The V end was cut by 6 bases, the J end by 7 bases, with 15 bases between. The CDR3 runs 14 residues. The germline gives CDR1 MGHRA, CDR2 YSYEKL. The TCR was taken from a human donor in good health (CMV status not recorded). Some clones in this sample may be carry-over from other donors' samples. The chain combines TRBV4-1 with TRBJ1-4; no firm D call. What was sequenced was PBMCs. The CDR3 bases are TGCGCCAGCAGTCAGTTTGTGCCGAGTGAAAAACTGTTTTTT. Encoded protein: CASSQFVPSEKLFF.